Each of the 30 T cell receptor beta chains below was sequenced from the same sample in a study of blood T cell repertoires in COVID-19. Sequencing used immunoSEQ multiplex PCR; TCRdb keeps in-frame clones, though not all of them. The repertoire consists of under 300,000 clones, with about 85% occurring once and the leading ten covering 7.2%. Sequenced material: peripheral blood. Source of these receptors: a man in his sixties who had recovered from COVID-19.

This clone was counted a single time. The gene calls are TRBV15 and TRBJ2-7; possibly TRBD2 for D (5 bases). This CDR3 spans 13 amino acids. V shed 5 bases and J shed 4 bases, with 12 bases lying between them. The germline V gene encodes CDR1 LNHNV and CDR2 YYDKDF (reference sequence). The CDR3 sequence: CATSGGQFYEQYV. The CDR3 coding sequence is TGTGCCACCAGCGGCGGGCAGTTTTACGAGCAGTACGTC.

This chain links TRBV10-3 with TRBJ2-3, with 14 bases identical to TRBD2. CDR3 size: 19 residues. Losses at the gene ends were 8 bases for V and 2 bases for J; bases not matched to a gene: 15. Germline loops: CDR1 ENHRY, CDR2 SYGVKD. The CDR3: CAIGAHRLAGGPATDTQYF. DNA for the CDR3: TGTGCCATCGGAGCCCACCGACTAGCGGGGGGGCCGGCCACAGATACGCAGTATTTT.

The chain employs TRBV7-2 and TRBJ2-7; 8 bases line up with TRBD1. The ends lost 4 bases at V and 5 bases at J; junction bases unmatched: 10. Germline V gene lookup returns CDR1 SGHTA and CDR2 FQGNSA. The CDR3 consists of 15 residues. In nucleotides, the CDR3 is TGTGCCAGCAGCTCGCAGGGGGCGGGGTTAAACGAGCAGTACTTC. Its protein product is CASSSQGAGLNEQYF. The full variable domain, in which reference TRBV7-2 and TRBJ2-7 provide the parts outside the CDR3, is GAGVSQSPSNKVTEKGKDVELRCDPISGHTALYWYRQSLGQGLEFLIYFQGNSAPDKSGLPSDRFSAERTGGSVSTLTIQRTQQEDSAVYLCASSSQGAGLNEQYFGPGTRLTVT.

The genes are TRBV6-5 and TRBJ2-5; 8 bases are a match to TRBD1. The germline V gene has CDR1 MNHEY and CDR2 SVGAGI. With 6 bases clipped from V and 1 base from J, the junction kept 7 bases outside the gene matches. CDR3 length equals 15 residues. Here the CDR3 DNA reads TGTGCCAGCAGAACCGACAGGGGCCCCCAAGAGACCCAGTACTTC. Its translation: CASRTDRGPQETQYF.

This clone has ten or more counts. DNA of the CDR3: TGCGCCAGCAGAAACCTGCCGGGGACAGACAGGAATTCACCCCTCCACTTT. This sequence encodes CASRNLPGTDRNSPLHF. The J gene is TRBJ1-6, the V gene TRBV10-2, with 7 bases fitting TRBD1. Germline V gives CDR1 WSHSY, CDR2 SAAADI. The trim removed 6 bases at V and 7 bases at J, leaving 15 bases unmatched. This CDR3 comprises 17 residues.

The genes are TRBV6-4 and TRBJ2-1; 10 nucleotides line up with TRBD1. Germline CDR1 MRHNA, CDR2 SNTAGT. The CDR3 loop spans 13 amino acids. V was clipped by 4 bases and J by 7 bases; unmatched bases: 1. CDR3 in DNA: TGTGCCAGCAGTGGACAGGGGGCAAATGAGCAGTTCTTC. Protein sequence: CASSGQGANEQFF.

The V gene is TRBV6-6, the J gene TRBJ2-7; D uncertain. CDR1 MNHNY and CDR2 SVGAGI come from the germline V gene (reference sequence). This CDR3 comprises 14 residues. Here the CDR3 reads CASNSQRGSGPRDV. DNA for the CDR3: TGTGCCAGCAATTCTCAAAGAGGATCCGGTCCCCGGGACGTC.

The chain carries TRBV9 and TRBJ1-2, with TRBD1 matching 8 bases. The length of the CDR3 is 14 residues. CDR1 SGDLS and CDR2 YYNGEE come from the germline V gene. V shed 4 bases, J shed 6 bases, and the junction held 8 bases outside the gene matches. The CDR3 DNA is TGTGCCAGCAGCTCCCACTTACAGGGGGATGGCTACACCTTC. Protein product: CASSSHLQGDGYTF.

V usage is TRBV11-2 and J usage is TRBJ1-1; D may be TRBD1 (5 bases). The CDR3 covers 13 residues. V was cut by 5 bases and J by 11 bases, with 18 bases left in between. Germline V CDR1 and CDR2: SGHAT, FQNNGV. Written as DNA, the CDR3 is TGTGCCAGCAGCCCCCCCAGGCCATCAGGGGCTTTCTTT. This gives the protein CASSPPRPSGAFF.

The chain combines TRBV5-5 with TRBJ2-4; no firm D call. Trimming took 0 bases from V and 0 from J, leaving 10 bases between them. Germline values: CDR1 SGHKS, CDR2 YYEKEE (reference sequence). The CDR3 spans 16 residues. The CDR3 sequence is CASSLGASLAKNIQYF. CDR3 in DNA: TGTGCCAGCAGCTTGGGGGCCAGTCTAGCCAAAAACATTCAGTACTTC.

The chain combines TRBV7-9 with TRBJ1-1; D may be TRBD1 (5 bases). This CDR3 is 16 amino acids long. Per the germline V gene, CDR1 is SEHNR and CDR2 is FQNEAQ (reference sequence). V was shortened by 5 bases and J by 0 bases, with 16 bases between the two germline ends. The CDR3 is CASSLRRGTMNTEAFF. CDR3 DNA sequence: TGTGCCAGCAGCCTACGACGGGGGACTATGAACACTGAAGCTTTCTTT.

The rearrangement uses TRBV11-3 and TRBJ2-3, with 11 bases lining up with TRBD2. The CDR3 sequence is 15 residues long. Trimming at V came to 6 bases and at J to 2 bases, leaving 4 bases not matched to a gene. Germline CDR1 and CDR2: SGHNT and YENEEA. This CDR3 reads CASSRGLAATDTQYF. The CDR3 DNA sequence: TGTGCCAGCAGTAGGGGACTAGCGGCCACAGATACGCAGTATTTT.

V usage is TRBV7-9 and J usage is TRBJ2-3, with D tentatively TRBD1 (5 bases). V lost 6 bases and J lost 5, with 15 bases in between. This CDR3 region has 14 residues. Germline lookup yields CDR1 SEHNR and CDR2 FQNEAQ (reference sequence). This chain's CDR3 is CASRGAPRVDTQYF. The CDR3, as DNA: TGTGCCAGCAGAGGGGCCCCCCGGGTAGATACGCAGTATTTT.

Worth noting for this clone: The sample contains more than one DNA sequence encoding this CDR3. For the CDR3, the DNA is TGTGCCAGCAGCTTAGACGCAGGGAACTATGGCTACACCTTC. Protein product: CASSLDAGNYGYTF. The chain couples TRBV7-8 to TRBJ1-2; a possible D gene is TRBD1 (5 bases). Germline V lookup: CDR1 SGHVS, CDR2 FQNEAQ. The CDR3 runs to 14 residues. The V and J ends lost 1 base and 2 bases respectively, with 8 bases between them.

The rearrangement links TRBV5-4 to TRBJ1-1; no firm D call. The CDR3 is 14 amino acids. Trimming took 1 base from V and 4 from J, leaving 11 bases between them. CDR1 SGHNT and CDR2 YYREEE come from the germline V gene (reference sequence). The CDR3 region has the DNA TGTGCCAGCAGCTTGACTAATAGTCGCACTGAAGCTTTCTTT. Protein: CASSLTNSRTEAFF.

The chain links TRBV6-5 to TRBJ1-2, with D possibly being TRBD1 (6 bases). Trimming took 8 bases from V and 3 from J, leaving 10 bases between them. The germline V gene encodes CDR1 MNHEY and CDR2 SVGAGI. This CDR3 is 12 amino acids long. CDR3 nucleotide sequence: TGTGCCAGCCGACACAGGGACTATGGCTACACCTTC. Translation: CASRHRDYGYTF.

This clone has only one observation. The chain employs TRBV6-5 and TRBJ1-4; TRBD1 matches 9 bases. The CDR3 totals 13 residues. J was trimmed by 8 bases and V by 8 bases; bases with no gene match: 6. CDR1 and CDR2 from the germline V gene are MNHEY and SVGAGI. CDR3 in amino acids: CASYRGRGEKLFF. Here the CDR3 DNA reads TGTGCCAGCTACAGGGGGCGGGGGGAAAAACTGTTTTTT.

This clone was observed a handful of times. In the same sample, other DNA sequences code for this CDR3. This sequence joins TRBV9 and TRBJ2-1; 9 bases agree with TRBD2. Germline V gene data show CDR1 as SGDLS and CDR2 as YYNGEE. This CDR3 is built from 15 residues. V lost 0 bases, J lost 4 bases, and 2 bases stayed unmatched. The CDR3 sequence is CASSVERGAYNEQFF. The CDR3 DNA is TGTGCCAGCAGCGTAGAGCGGGGGGCGTACAATGAGCAGTTCTTC.

This CDR3 reads CASTDAGYYEQYV. CDR3 sequence (DNA): TGTGCCAGCACCGACGCAGGGTACTACGAGCAGTACGTC. This chain connects TRBV6-6 to TRBJ2-7, with D tentatively TRBD1 (5 bases). This CDR3 spans 13 amino acids. Trimming shortened V by 7 bases and J by 3 bases, and 13 bases separated the two germline ends. From germline, CDR1 is MNHNY and CDR2 SVGAGI (reference sequence).

This chain uses TRBV6-5 with TRBJ1-5; the D is unclear. CDR3 size: 13 residues. The V gene lost 6 bases and the J gene lost 7 bases, with 13 bases spanning the gap. Germline-derived CDR1 and CDR2 are MNHEY and SVGAGI. This CDR3 reads CASSGYSGQPQHF. The CDR3 DNA sequence: TGTGCCAGCAGCGGGTATTCGGGACAGCCCCAGCATTTT.

This clone was seen just once. This chain links TRBV7-9 with TRBJ2-2; a weak D match, TRBD1 (6 bases). The CDR3 length is 13 residues. V was trimmed by 5 bases and J by 3 bases, leaving 7 bases between them. The germline gives CDR1 SEHNR, CDR2 FQNEAQ (reference sequence). The CDR3 DNA reads as TGTGCCAGCAGCCCAGGGGACACCGGGGAGCTGTTTTTT. Protein product: CASSPGDTGELFF.

This sequence joins TRBV7-2 and TRBJ2-5; TRBD2 matches at 9 bases. The trim removed 3 bases at V and 1 base at J, leaving 3 bases unmatched. The CDR3 consists of 15 residues. Germline CDR1 is SGHTA and CDR2 is FQGNSA. The CDR3 region is CASSFGGGAQETQYF. The CDR3 nucleotides read TGTGCCAGCAGCTTTGGCGGGGGGGCCCAAGAGACCCAGTACTTC.

The chain carries TRBV19 and TRBJ2-7; TRBD1 is a possible D gene (6 bases). The germline gives CDR1 LNHDA, CDR2 SQIVND (reference sequence). Trimming cost V 11 bases and J 5 bases, with 22 bases left between them. The CDR3 sequence is 14 residues long. The CDR3, as DNA: TGTGCCTGCCGGGGTGGGGGCCGGTTCAACGAGCAGTACGTC. Its translation is CACRGGGRFNEQYV.

The chain carries TRBV14 and TRBJ1-4; weak D call: TRBD1 (6 bases). V was shortened by 4 bases and J by 4 bases, with 19 bases between the two germline ends. The CDR3 consists of 17 residues. Germline V gene sequence: CDR1 SGHDN, CDR2 FVKESK. The CDR3 reads CASSPFTLTGHNEKLFF. CDR3 DNA sequence: TGTGCCAGCAGCCCCTTCACATTGACAGGACATAATGAAAAACTGTTTTTT.

V and J are TRBV10-3 and TRBJ2-5; 7 bases match TRBD2. Germline CDR1 ENHRY, CDR2 SYGVKD. This CDR3 comprises 15 residues. The V gene end was trimmed by 9 bases and the J gene end by 5 bases; junction bases not matched to a gene: 15. CDR3 region: CAISKLLAEGETQYF. The CDR3 bases are TGTGCCATATCCAAACTTCTAGCGGAGGGGGAGACCCAGTACTTC.

CDR3 sequence (DNA): TGTGCCAGCAGGCCCGACATTGATGAGCAGTTCTTC. Translating it yields CASRPDIDEQFF. The chain joins TRBV12-3 or TRBV12-4 to TRBJ2-1; D ambiguous. CDR3 length: 12 residues. V dropped 6 bases and J dropped 8 bases, with 11 bases sitting between them.

This chain connects TRBV11-2 to TRBJ1-2; D is unresolved. The V end was cut by 0 bases, the J end by 4 bases, with 9 bases between. The CDR3 is made up of 14 amino acids. The germline gives CDR1 SGHAT, CDR2 FQNNGV. The DNA of the CDR3 is TGTGCCAGCAGCTTAGATCGGGGTAGCTATGGCTACACCTTC. Amino acids: CASSLDRGSYGYTF. Combining the CDR3 with reference TRBV11-2 and TRBJ1-2 gives the whole variable domain EAGVAQSPRYKIIEKRQSVAFWCNPISGHATLYWYQQILGQGPKLLIQFQNNGVVDDSQLPKDRFSAERLKGVDSTLKIQPAKLEDSAVYLCASSLDRGSYGYTFGSGTRLTVV.

This clone was seen a single time. The same CDR3 is also encoded by other DNA sequences in this sample. V is TRBV6-5 and J is TRBJ2-6; D unresolved. The CDR3 loop spans 15 amino acids. V was shortened by 2 bases and J by 2 bases, with 7 bases between the two germline ends. CDR1 is MNHEY, CDR2 SVGAGI, per germline. CDR3 sequence: CASSYSRAGANVLTF. The CDR3 coding sequence is TGTGCCAGCAGTTACAGCCGGGCTGGGGCCAACGTCCTGACTTTC.

This clone was counted at least ten times. This CDR3 is also generated by other DNA sequences in the sample. The rearrangement joins TRBV29-1 to TRBJ2-3; TRBD2 aligns across 15 bases. CDR1 SQVTM and CDR2 ANQGSEA come from the germline V gene. CDR3 size: 14 residues. After removal of 6 bases from V and 6 bases from J, the junction contained 4 bases not matched to a gene. In DNA, the CDR3 is TGCAGCGTAGCCGGGACTAGCGGGGGGGATACGCAGTATTTT. This translates into CSVAGTSGGDTQYF.

The gene calls are TRBV28 and TRBJ1-2, with TRBD1 as a possible D gene (6 bases). V dropped 6 bases and J dropped 3 bases, with 17 bases sitting between them. CDR3 length equals 15 residues. CDR1 and CDR2 from the germline V gene are MDHEN and SYDVKM. This CDR3 is CASSASGGAHYGYTF. The CDR3 DNA reads TGTGCCAGCAGCGCCTCGGGGGGCGCACACTATGGCTACACCTTC.